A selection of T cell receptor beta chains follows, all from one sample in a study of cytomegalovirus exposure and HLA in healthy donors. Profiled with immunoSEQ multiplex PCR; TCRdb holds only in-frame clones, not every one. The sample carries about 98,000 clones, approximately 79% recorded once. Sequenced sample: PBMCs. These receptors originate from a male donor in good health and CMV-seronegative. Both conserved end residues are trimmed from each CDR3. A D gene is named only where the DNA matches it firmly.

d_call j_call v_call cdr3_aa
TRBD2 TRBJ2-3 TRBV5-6 ASSPGEGLGTDTQY
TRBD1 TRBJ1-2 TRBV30 AGLTGEDYGYT
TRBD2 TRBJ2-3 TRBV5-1 ASSLVGGRLDTQY
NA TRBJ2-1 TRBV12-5 ASAGEPSYNEQF
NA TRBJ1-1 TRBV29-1 SVDLGRADTEAF
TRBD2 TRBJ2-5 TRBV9 ASSVASGVRETQY
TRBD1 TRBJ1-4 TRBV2 ATGGRGLPNEKLF
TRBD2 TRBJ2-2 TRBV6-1 ASSGTSGNTGELF
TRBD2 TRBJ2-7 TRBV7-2 ASSGHGHPGLAGAYEQY
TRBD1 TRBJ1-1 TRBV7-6 ASSPQGGTEAF
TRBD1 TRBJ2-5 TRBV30 AWNRGQETQY
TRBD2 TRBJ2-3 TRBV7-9 ASSLKGLAKSTDTQY
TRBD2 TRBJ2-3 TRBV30 AWILSGGPLDTQY
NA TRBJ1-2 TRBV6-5 ASSPFAGGDYGYT
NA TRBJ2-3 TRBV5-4 ASSSDLQRNTDTQY
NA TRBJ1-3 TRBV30 AWSPSGGNTIY
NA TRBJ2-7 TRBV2 ASLATYEQY
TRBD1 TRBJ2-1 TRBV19 ASSATTGGSYNEQF
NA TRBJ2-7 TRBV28 ASTGSPSYEQY
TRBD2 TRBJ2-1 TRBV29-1 SVDETSGYNEQF
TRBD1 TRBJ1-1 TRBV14 ASSQRDRMDTEAF
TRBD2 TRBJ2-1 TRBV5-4 ASSSSGSYNEQF
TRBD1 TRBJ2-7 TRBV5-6 ASSPKLQGREQY
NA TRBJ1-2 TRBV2 ASRTGRANYGYT
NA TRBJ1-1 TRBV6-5 ASSYSITGSWEELF
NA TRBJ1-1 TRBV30 ALTPGNTEAF
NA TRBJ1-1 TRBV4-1 ASSQRENTEAF
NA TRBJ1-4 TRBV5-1 ASSLGRVDEKLF
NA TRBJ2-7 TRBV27 ASSFSRDYEQY
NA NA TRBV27 ASSLFTGPNYEQY
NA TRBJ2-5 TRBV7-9 ASSTTGFIPPKETQY
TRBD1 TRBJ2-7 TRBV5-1 ASSLEGQGAREQY
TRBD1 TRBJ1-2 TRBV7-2 ASGSTGGGYGYT
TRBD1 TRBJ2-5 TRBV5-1 ASSFLNPGQGLEETQY
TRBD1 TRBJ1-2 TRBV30 AWSVIPGQRYGYT
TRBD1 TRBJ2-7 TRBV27 ASSLTGQVNSYEQY
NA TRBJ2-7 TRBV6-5 ASKMGLMREQY
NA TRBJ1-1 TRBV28 ASSPGAGVAKEAF
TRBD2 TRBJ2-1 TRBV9 ASSPRGTRTSVDEQF